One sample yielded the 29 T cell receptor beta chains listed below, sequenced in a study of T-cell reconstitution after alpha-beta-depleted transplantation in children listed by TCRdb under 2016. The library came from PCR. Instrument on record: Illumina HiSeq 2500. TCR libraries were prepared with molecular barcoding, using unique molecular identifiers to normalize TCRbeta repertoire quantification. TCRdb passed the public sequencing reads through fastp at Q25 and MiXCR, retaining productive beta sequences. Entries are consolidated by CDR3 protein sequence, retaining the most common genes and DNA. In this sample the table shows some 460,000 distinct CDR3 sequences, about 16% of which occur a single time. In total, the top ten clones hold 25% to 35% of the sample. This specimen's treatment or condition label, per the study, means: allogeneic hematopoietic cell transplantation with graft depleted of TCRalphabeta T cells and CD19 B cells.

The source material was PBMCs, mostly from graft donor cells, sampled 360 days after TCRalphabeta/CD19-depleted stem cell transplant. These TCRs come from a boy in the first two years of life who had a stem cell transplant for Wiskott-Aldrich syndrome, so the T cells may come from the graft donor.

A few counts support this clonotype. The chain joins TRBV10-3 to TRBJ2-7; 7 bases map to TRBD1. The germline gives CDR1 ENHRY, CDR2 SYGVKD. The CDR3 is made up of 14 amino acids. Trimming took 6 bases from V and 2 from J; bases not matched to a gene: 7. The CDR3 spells CAISQGVLTYEQYF. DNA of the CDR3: TGTGCCATCAGCCAGGGGGTCCTTACCTACGAGCAGTACTTC.

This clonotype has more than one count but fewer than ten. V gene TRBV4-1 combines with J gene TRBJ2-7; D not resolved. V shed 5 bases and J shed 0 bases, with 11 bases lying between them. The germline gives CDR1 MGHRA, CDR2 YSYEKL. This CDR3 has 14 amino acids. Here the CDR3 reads CASSSTPGSYEQYF. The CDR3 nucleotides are TGCGCCAGCAGCTCAACACCGGGCTCCTACGAGCAGTACTTC.

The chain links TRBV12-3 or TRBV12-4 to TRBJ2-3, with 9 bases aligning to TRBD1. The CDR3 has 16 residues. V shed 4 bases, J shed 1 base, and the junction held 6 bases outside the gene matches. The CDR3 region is CASSSPRTGGTDTQYF. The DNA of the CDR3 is TGTGCCAGCAGTTCCCCCCGGACAGGGGGCACAGATACGCAGTATTTT.

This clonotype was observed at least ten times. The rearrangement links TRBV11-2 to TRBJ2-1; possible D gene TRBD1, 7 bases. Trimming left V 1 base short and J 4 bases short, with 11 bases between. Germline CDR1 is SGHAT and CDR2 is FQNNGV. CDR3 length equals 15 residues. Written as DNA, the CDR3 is TGTGCCAGCAGCTTAGGCGCGGGACAGTACAATGAGCAGTTCTTC. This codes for CASSLGAGQYNEQFF.

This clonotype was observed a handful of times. The CDR3 loop is CSVQRGSIGEYEQYF. CDR3 DNA: TGCAGCGTACAACGGGGGAGTATTGGGGAGTACGAGCAGTACTTC. This sequence joins TRBV29-1 and TRBJ2-7; D is perhaps TRBD2 (6 bases). Germline CDR1 is SQVTM and CDR2 is ANQGSEA. V was pared by 6 bases and J by 4 bases, with 22 bases between. This CDR3 comprises 15 residues.

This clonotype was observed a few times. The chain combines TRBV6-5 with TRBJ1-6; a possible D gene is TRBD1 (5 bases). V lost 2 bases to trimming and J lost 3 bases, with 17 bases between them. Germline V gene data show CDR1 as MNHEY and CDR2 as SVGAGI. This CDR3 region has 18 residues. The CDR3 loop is CASSYPRQSPVYNSPLHF. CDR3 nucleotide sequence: TGTGCCAGCAGTTACCCCCGACAGTCCCCTGTCTATAATTCACCCCTCCACTTT.

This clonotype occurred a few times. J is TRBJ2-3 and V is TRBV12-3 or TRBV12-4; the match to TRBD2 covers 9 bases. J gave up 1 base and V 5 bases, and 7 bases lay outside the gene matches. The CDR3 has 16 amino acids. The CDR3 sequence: CASSPPLAGGTDTQYF. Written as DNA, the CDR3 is TGTGCCAGCAGTCCCCCTTTAGCGGGGGGCACAGATACGCAGTATTTT.

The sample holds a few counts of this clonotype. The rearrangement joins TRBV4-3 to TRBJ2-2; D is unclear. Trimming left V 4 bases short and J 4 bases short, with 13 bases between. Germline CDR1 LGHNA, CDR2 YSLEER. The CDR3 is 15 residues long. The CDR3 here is CASSLEDRRTGELFF. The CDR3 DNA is TGCGCCAGCAGCCTAGAGGACCGTCGCACCGGGGAGCTGTTTTTT.

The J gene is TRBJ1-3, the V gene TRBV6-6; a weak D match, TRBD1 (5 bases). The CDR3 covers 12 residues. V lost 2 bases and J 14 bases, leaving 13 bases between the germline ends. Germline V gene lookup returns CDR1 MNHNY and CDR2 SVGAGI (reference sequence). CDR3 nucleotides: TGTGCCAGCAGTTACCGTTTGGGGGTTTTATATTTT. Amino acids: CASSYRLGVLYF.

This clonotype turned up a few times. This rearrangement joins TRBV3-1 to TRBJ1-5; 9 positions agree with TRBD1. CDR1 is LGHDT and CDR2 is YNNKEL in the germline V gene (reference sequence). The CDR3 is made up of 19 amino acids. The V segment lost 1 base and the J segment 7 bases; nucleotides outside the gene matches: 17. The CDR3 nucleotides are TGTGCCAGCAGCCAAGGCCTAGGATCTTACAGGGGGCGCGGACAGCCCCAGCATTTT. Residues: CASSQGLGSYRGRGQPQHF.

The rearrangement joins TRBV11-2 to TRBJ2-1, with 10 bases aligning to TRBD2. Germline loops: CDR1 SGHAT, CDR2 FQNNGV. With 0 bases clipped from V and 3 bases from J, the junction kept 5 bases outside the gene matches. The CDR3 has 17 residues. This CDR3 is CASSLEGTSVGYNEQFF. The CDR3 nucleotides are TGTGCCAGCAGCTTAGAGGGGACTAGCGTAGGCTACAATGAGCAGTTCTTC.

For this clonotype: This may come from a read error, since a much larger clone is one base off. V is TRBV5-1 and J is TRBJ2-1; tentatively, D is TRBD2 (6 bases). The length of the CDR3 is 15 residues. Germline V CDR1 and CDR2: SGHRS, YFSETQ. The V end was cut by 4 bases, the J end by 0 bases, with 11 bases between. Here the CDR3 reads CASSVAASSYNEQFF. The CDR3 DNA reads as TGCGCCAGCAGCGTAGCGGCGAGCTCCTACAATGAGCAGTTCTTC.

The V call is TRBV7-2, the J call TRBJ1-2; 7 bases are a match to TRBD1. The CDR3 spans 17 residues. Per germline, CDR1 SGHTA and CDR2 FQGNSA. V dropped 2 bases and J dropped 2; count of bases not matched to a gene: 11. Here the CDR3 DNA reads TGTGCCAGCAGCTTATTAGCTCGACAGGGAAGGAACTATGGCTACACCTTC. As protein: CASSLLARQGRNYGYTF.

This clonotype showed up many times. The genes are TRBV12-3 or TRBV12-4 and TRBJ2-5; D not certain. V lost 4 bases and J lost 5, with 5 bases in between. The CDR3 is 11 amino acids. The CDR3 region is CASSSKETQYF. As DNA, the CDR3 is TGTGCCAGCAGTTCCAAGGAGACCCAGTACTTC.

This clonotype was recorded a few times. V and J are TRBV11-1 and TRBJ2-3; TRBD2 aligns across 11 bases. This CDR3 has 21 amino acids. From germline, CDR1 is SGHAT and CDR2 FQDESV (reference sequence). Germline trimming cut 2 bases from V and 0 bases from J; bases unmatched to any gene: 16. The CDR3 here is CASSLSTRQTSGIGSTDTQYF. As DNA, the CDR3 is TGTGCCAGCAGCTTATCAACGCGCCAGACTAGCGGGATTGGGAGCACAGATACGCAGTATTTT.

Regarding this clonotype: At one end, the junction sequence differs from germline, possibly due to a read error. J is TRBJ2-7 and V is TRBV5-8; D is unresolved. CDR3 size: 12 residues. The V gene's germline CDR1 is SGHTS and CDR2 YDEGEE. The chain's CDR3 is CAISLGLPEQYF. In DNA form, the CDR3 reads TGTGCCATCAGCTTGGGTCTCCCCGAGCAGTACTTC.

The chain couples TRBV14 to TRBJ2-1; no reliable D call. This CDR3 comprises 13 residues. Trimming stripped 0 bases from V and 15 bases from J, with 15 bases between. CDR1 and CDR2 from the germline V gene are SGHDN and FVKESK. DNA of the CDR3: TGTGCCAGCAGCCAAGAGGGATGGGCGAGAAGGTTCTTC. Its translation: CASSQEGWARRFF.

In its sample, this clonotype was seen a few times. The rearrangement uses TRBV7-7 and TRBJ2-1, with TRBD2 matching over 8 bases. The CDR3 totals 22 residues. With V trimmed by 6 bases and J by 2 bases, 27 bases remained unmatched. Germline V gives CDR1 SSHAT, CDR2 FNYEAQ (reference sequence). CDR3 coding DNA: TGTGCCAGCAGTCTGAAGTGTTTAGCCGGGAGGGCCGGGTACGTCGCCTACAATGAGCAGTTCTTC. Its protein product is CASSLKCLAGRAGYVAYNEQFF. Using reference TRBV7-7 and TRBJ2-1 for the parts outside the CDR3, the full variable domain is GAGVSQSPRYKVTKRGQDVTLRCDPISSHATLYWYQQALGQGPEFLTYFNYEAQPDKSGLPSDRFSAERPEGSISTLTIQRTEQRDSAMYRCASSLKCLAGRAGYVAYNEQFFGPGTRLTVL.

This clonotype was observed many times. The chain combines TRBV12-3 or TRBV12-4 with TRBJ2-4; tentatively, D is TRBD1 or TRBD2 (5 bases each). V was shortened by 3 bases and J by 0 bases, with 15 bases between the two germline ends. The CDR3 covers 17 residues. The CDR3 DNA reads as TGTGCCAGCAGTTTGAGGGGTTGGACGGCAGCCAAAAACATTCAGTACTTC. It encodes CASSLRGWTAAKNIQYF.

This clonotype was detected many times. This CDR3 reads CSVGGRTGIHEQFF. CDR3 coding DNA: TGCAGCGTTGGAGGGAGAACAGGGATCCATGAGCAGTTCTTC. The chain recombines TRBV29-1 with TRBJ2-1, with a possible D match to TRBD1 (6 bases). In germline, CDR1 is SQVTM, CDR2 ANQGSEA. V gave up 4 bases and J gave up 8 bases, with 18 bases separating them. This CDR3 is built from 14 residues.

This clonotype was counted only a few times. The CDR3 region is CASSYLSPGLAGGPSTDTQYF. The CDR3 bases are TGTGCCAGCAGTTACCTGTCCCCGGGACTAGCGGGAGGGCCGAGCACAGATACGCAGTATTTT. The rearrangement uses TRBV6-2 or TRBV6-3 and TRBJ2-3; TRBD2 aligns across 16 bases. CDR1 is MNHEY and CDR2 is SVGEGT in the germline V gene. The length of the CDR3 is 21 residues. V was clipped by 2 bases and J by 0 bases; unmatched bases: 11.

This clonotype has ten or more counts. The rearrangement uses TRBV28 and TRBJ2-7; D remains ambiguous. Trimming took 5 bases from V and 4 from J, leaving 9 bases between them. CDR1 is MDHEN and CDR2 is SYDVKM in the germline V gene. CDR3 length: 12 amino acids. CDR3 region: CASSPTAYEQYF. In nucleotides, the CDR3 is TGTGCCAGCAGTCCGACGGCTTACGAGCAGTACTTC.

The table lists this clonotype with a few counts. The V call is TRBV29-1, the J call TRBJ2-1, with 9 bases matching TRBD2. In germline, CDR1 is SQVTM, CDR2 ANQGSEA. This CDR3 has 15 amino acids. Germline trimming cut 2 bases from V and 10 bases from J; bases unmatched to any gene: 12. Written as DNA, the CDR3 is TGCAGCGTTGAACCCTGGGGGTCTCTAGCGGGAGAGCAGTTCTTC. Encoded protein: CSVEPWGSLAGEQFF.

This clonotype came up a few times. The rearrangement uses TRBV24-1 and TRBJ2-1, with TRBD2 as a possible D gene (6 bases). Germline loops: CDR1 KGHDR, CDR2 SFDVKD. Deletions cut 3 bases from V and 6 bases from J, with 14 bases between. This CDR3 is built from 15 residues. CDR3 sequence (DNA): TGTGCCACCAGTGATACCCGGGACTCGGGCAATGAGCAGTTCTTC. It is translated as CATSDTRDSGNEQFF.

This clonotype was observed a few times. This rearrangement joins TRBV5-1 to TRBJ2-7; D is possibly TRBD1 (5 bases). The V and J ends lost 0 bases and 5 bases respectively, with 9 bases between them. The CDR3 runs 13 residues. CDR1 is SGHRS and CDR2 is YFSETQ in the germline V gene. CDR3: CASSLGPRDEQYF. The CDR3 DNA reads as TGCGCCAGCAGCTTGGGTCCCAGGGACGAGCAGTACTTC.

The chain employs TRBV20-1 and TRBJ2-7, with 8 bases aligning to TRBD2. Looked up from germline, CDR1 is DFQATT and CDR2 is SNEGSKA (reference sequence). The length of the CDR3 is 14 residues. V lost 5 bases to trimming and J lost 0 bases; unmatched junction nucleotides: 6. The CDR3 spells CSARTSRGSYEQYF. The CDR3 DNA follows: TGCAGTGCTCGGACTAGCCGGGGCTCCTACGAGCAGTACTTC.

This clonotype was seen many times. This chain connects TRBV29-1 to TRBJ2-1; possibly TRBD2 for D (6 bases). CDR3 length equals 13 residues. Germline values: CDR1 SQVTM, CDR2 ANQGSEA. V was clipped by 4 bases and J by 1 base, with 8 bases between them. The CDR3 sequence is CSVGLASYNEQFF. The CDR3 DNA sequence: TGCAGCGTTGGTCTAGCGTCCTACAATGAGCAGTTCTTC.

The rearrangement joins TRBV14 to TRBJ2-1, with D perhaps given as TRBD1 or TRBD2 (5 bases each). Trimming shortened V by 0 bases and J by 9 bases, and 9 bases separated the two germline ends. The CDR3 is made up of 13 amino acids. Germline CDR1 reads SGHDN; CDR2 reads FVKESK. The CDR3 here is CASSQDWGIEQFF. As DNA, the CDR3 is TGTGCCAGCAGCCAAGATTGGGGGATTGAGCAGTTCTTC.

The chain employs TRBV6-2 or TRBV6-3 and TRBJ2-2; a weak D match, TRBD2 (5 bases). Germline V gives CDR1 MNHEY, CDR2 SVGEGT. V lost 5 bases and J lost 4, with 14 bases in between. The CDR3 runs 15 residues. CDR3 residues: CASSLGLIVTGELFF. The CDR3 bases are TGTGCCAGCAGTCTAGGACTTATAGTCACCGGGGAGCTGTTTTTT.